This T cell receptor (beta chain) was profiled in a study of shared clonotypes between healthy human individuals. Study-level information: Three plates each covered CD4 naive and memory; CD8 naive two, CD8 memory one. General study points: Deeper or shallower sequencing was expected to change how clonotypes are shared among donors. In contrast to clonotypes shared by all four donors, non-shared clonotypes had lower generation probabilities.

This CDR3 has 15 residues. J lost 6 bases, V lost 1 base, and 2 bases had no gene match. The germline gives CDR1 MGHRA, CDR2 YSYEKL. Worth noting for this clone: The antigen remains undetermined.

In the sorted-subset replicate PCRs, approximately 200 ng DNA, 25,000 to 30,000 T cell genomes, was used. The data were produced by immunoSEQ multiplex PCR, yet TCRdb's version contains in-frame clones alone and is incomplete. The sample carries millions of clones, 85% to 95% recorded once. The sequenced material came from naive CD4+ T cells sorted from blood. As to subset: CD45RA+ positively selected. The chain has TRBV4-1 and TRBJ1-5, with 11 bases fitting TRBD1. The source is a man between 18 and 35 years old in good health. The CDR3 region is CASSQGTGGGQPQHF. CDR3 in DNA: TGCGCCAGCAGCCAAGGGACAGGGGGCGGTCAGCCCCAGCATTTT.